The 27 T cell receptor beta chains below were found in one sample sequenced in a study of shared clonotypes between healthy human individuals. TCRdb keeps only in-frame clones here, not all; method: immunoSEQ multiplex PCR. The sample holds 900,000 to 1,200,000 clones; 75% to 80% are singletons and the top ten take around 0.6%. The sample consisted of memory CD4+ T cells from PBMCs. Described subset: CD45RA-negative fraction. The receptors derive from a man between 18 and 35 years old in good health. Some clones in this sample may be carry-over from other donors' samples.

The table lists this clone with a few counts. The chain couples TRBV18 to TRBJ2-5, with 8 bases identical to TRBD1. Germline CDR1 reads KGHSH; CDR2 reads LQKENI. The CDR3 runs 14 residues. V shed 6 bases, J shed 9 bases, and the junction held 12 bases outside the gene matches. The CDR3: CASSDGTGPYPQYF. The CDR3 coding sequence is TGTGCCAGCTCGGATGGGACAGGTCCGTATCCCCAGTACTTC.

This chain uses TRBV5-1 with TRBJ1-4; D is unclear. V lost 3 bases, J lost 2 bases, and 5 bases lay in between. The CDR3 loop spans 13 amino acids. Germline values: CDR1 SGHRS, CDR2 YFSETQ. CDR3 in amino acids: CASSSRTNEKLFF. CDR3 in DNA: TGCGCCAGCAGCTCAAGGACTAATGAAAAACTGTTTTTT.

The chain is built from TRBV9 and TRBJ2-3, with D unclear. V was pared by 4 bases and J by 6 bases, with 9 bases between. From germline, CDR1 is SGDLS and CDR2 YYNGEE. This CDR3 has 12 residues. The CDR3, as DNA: TGTGCCAGCAGCCCCTTAAGGGATACGCAGTATTTT. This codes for CASSPLRDTQYF.

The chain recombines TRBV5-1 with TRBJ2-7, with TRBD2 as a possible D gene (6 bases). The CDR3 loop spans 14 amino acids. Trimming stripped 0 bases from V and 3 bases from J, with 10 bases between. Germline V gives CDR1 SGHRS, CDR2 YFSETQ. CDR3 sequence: CASSLVTAGYEQYF. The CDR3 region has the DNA TGCGCCAGCAGCTTGGTCACAGCGGGCTACGAGCAGTACTTC.

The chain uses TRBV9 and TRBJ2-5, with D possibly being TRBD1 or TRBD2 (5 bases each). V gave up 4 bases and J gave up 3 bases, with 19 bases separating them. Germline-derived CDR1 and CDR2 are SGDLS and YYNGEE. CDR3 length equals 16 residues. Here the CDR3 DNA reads TGTGCCAGCAGCCGAGCCGGGACCCAGGAGGAAGAGACCCAGTACTTC. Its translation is CASSRAGTQEEETQYF. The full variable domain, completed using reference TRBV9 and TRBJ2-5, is DSGVTQTPKHLITATGQRVTLRCSPRSGDLSVYWYQQSLDQGLQFLIQYYNGEERAKGNILERFSAQQFPDLHSELNLSSLELGDSALYFCASSRAGTQEEETQYFGPGTRLLVL.

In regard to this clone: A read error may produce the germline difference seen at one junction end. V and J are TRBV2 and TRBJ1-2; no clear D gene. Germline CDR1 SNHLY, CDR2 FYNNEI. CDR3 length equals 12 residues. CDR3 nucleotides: TGTGCCAGCACTGAAGGGAGCTATGGCTACACCTTC. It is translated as CASTEGSYGYTF.

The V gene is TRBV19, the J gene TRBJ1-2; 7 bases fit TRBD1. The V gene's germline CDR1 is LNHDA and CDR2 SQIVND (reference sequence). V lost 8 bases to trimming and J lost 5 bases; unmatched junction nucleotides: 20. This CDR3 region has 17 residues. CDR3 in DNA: TGTGCCAGTTCATCCAGGGGGGACAGCCGCATTTTTTATGGCTACACCTTC. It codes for CASSSRGDSRIFYGYTF.

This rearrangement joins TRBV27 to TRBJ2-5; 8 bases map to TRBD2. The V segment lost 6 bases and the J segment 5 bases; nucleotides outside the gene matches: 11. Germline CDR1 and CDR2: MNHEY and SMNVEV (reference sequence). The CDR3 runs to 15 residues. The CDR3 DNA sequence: TGTGCCAGCAGCACCGGGACTAGGAGGTGGGAGACCCAGTACTTC. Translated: CASSTGTRRWETQYF.

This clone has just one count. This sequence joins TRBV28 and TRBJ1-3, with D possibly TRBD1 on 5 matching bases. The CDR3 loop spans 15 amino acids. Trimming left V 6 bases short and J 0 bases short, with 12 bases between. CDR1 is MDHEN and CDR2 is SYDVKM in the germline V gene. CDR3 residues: CASRDPGYSGNTIYF. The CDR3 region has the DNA TGTGCCAGCAGGGATCCAGGGTACTCTGGAAACACCATATATTTT.

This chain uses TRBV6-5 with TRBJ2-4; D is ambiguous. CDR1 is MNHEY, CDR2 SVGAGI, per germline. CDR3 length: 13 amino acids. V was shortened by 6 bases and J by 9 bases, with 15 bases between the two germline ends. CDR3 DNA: TGTGCCAGCAGCCTAAACCGGGTCACCATTCAGTACTTC. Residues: CASSLNRVTIQYF.

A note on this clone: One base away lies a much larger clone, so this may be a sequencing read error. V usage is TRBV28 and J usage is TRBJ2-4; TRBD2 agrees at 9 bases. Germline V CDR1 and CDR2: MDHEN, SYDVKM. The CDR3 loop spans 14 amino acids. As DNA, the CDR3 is TGTGCCTGCAGTCCCCCCTGGCGGGAGGGGAATCAGTACTTC. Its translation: CACSPPWREGNQYF.

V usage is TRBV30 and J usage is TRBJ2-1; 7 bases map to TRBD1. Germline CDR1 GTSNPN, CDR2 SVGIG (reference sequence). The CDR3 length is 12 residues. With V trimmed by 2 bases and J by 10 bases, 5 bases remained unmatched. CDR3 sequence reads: CAWSLRGWEQFF. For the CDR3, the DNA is TGTGCCTGGAGTCTCAGGGGGTGGGAGCAGTTCTTC.

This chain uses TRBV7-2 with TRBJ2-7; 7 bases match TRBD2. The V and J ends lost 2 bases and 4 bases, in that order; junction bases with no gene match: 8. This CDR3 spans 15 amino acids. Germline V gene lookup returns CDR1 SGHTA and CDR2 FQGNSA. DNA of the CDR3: TGTGCCAGCAGCTTACTCGGGGGGATAGGGTACGAGCAGTACTTC. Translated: CASSLLGGIGYEQYF. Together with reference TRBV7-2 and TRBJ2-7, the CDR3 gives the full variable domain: GAGVSQSPSNKVTEKGKDVELRCDPISGHTALYWYRQSLGQGLEFLIYFQGNSAPDKSGLPSDRFSAERTGGSVSTLTIQRTQQEDSAVYLCASSLLGGIGYEQYFGPGTRLTVT.

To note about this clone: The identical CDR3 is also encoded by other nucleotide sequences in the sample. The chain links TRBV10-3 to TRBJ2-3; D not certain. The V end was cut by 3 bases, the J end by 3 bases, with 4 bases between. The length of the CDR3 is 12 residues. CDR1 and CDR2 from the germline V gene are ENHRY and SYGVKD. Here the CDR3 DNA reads TGTGCCATCAGTGAATCGACAGATACGCAGTATTTT. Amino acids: CAISESTDTQYF.

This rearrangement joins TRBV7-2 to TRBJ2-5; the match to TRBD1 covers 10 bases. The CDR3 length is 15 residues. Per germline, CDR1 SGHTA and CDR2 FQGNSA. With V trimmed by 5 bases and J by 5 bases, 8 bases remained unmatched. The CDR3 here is CASSLEGQGWETQYF. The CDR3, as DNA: TGTGCCAGCAGCCTCGAGGGACAGGGGTGGGAGACCCAGTACTTC.

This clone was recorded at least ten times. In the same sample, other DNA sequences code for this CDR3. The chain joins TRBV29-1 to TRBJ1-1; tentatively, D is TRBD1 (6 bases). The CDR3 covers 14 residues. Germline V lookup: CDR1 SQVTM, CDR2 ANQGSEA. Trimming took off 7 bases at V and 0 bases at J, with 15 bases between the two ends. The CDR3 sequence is CSAVMTGLNTEAFF. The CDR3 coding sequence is TGCAGCGCCGTTATGACAGGTCTGAACACTGAAGCTTTCTTT. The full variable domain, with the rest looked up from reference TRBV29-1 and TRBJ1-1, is SAVISQKPSRDICQRGTSLTIQCQVDSQVTMMFWYRQQPGQSLTLIATANQGSEATYESGFVIDKFPISRPNLTFSTLTVSNMSPEDSSIYLCSAVMTGLNTEAFFGQGTRLTVV.

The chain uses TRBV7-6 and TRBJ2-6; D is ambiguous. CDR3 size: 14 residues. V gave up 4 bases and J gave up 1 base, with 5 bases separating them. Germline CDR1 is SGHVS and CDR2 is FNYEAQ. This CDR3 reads CASSSRSGANVLTF. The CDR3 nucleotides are TGTGCCAGCAGCTCCAGGTCTGGGGCCAACGTCCTGACTTTC.

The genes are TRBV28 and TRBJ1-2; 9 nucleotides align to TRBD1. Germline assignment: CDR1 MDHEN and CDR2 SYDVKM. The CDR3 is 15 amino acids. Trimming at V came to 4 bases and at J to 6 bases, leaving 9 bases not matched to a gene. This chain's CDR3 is CASSSPGTGSNGYTF. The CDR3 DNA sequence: TGTGCCAGCAGTTCCCCCGGGACAGGGAGTAATGGCTACACCTTC.

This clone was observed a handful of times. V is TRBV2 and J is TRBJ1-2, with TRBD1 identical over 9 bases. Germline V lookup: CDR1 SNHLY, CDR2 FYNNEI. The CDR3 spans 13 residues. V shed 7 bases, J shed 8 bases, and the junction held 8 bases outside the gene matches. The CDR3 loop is CASIQDRGGGYTF. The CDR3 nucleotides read TGTGCCAGCATCCAGGACAGGGGAGGAGGCTACACCTTC.

The CDR3 nucleotides are TGTGCCAGCAGCCTCCGACAGCCACTAAATGAAAAACTGTTTTTT. It specifies CASSLRQPLNEKLFF. The chain employs TRBV14 and TRBJ1-4, with D maybe TRBD1 (5 bases). The CDR3 consists of 15 residues. Germline-derived CDR1 and CDR2 are SGHDN and FVKESK. The V end lost 4 bases, the J end lost 5 bases, and 14 bases lay between the germline ends.

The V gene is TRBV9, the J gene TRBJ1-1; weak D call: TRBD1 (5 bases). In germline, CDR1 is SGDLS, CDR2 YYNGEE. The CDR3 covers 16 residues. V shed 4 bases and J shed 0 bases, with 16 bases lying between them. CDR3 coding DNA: TGTGCCAGCAGCCCGAGAGGGGACGGGTTGAACACTGAAGCTTTCTTT. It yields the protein CASSPRGDGLNTEAFF.

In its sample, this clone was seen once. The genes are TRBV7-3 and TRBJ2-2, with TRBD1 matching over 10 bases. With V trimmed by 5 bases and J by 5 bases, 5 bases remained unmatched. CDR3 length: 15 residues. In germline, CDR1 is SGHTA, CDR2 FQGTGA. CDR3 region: CASSVDRGQTGELFF. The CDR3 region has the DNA TGTGCCAGCAGCGTCGACAGGGGGCAAACCGGGGAGCTGTTTTTT. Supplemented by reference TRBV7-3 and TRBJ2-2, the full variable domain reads GAGVSQTPSNKVTEKGKYVELRCDPISGHTALYWYRQSLGQGPEFLIYFQGTGAADDSGLPNDRFFAVRPEGSVSTLKIQRTERGDSAVYLCASSVDRGQTGELFFGEGSRLTVL.

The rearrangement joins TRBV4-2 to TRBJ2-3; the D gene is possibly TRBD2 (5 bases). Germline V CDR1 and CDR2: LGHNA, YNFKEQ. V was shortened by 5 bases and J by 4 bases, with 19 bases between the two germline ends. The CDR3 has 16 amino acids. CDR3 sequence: CASSVGILRSADTQYF. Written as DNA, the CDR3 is TGTGCCAGCAGCGTCGGGATTCTTCGCTCGGCAGATACGCAGTATTTT.

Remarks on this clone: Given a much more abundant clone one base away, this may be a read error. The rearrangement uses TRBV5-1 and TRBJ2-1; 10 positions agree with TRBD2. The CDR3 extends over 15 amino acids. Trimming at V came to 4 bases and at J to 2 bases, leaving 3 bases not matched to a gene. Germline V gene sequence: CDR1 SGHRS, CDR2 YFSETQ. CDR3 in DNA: TGCGCCAGCAGCCAGCTAGCGGGAGCCTACAATGAGCAGTTCTTC. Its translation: CASSQLAGAYNEQFF.

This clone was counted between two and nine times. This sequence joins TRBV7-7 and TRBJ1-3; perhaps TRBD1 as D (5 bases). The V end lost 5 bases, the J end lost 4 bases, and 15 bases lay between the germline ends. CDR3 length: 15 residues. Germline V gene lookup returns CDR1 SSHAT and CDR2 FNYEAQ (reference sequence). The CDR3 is CASSAISEGGNTIYF. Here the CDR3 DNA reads TGTGCCAGCAGCGCTATATCAGAGGGGGGAAACACCATATATTTT.

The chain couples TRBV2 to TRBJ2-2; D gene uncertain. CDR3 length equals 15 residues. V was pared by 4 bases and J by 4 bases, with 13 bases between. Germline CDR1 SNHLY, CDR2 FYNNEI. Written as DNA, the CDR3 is TGTGCCAGCAGTGTAGTCCCCCCGGGCACCGGGGAGCTGTTTTTT. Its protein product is CASSVVPPGTGELFF.

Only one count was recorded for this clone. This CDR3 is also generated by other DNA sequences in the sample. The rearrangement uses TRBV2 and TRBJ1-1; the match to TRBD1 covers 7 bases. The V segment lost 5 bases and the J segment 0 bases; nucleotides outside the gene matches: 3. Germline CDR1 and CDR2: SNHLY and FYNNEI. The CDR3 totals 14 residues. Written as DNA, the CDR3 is TGTGCCAGCAGTCGACAGGGAATGAACACTGAAGCTTTCTTT. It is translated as CASSRQGMNTEAFF.